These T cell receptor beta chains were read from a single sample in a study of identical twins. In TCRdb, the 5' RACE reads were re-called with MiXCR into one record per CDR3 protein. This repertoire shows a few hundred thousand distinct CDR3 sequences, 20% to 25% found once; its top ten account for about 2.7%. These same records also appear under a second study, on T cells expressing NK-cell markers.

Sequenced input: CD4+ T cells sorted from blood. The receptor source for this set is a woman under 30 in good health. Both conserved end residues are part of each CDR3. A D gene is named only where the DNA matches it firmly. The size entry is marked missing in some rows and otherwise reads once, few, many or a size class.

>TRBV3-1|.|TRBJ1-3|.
CASSQETRYPSGNTIYF
TGTGCCAGCAGCCAAGAAACGAGGTACCCCTCTGGAAACACCATATATTTT
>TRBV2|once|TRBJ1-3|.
CASSEQGSPGNTIYF
TGTGCCAGCAGTGAACAGGGATCTCCTGGAAACACCATATATTTT
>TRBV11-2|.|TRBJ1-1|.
CASSLALRGGGEGTEAFF
TGTGCCAGCAGCTTAGCTCTTAGGGGGGGAGGGGAAGGCACTGAAGCTTTCTTT
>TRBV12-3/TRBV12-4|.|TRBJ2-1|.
CASSSSSENEQFF
TGTGCCAGCAGCTCTTCGAGCGAGAATGAGCAGTTCTTC
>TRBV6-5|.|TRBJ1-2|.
CASSSGVGGYTF
TGTGCCAGCAGCTCAGGGGTAGGGGGCTACACCTTC
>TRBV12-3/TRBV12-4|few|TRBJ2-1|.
CASSSVTVDNEQFF
TGTGCCAGCAGTTCTGTGACTGTTGACAATGAGCAGTTCTTC
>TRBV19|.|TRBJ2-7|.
CASSLIRTGPYEQYF
TGTGCCAGTAGTCTAATTAGGACGGGACCCTACGAGCAGTACTTC
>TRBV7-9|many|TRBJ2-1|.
CASSSSVPGVNEQFF
TGTGCCAGCAGCTCATCCGTACCGGGGGTGAATGAGCAGTTCTTC
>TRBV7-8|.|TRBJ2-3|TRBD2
CASSLRNSGRGSDTQYF
TGTGCCAGCAGCTTAAGGAATAGCGGGAGGGGCTCAGATACGCAGTATTTT
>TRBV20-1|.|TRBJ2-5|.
CSANQGLAETQYF
TGCAGTGCTAACCAGGGGCTAGCGGAGACCCAGTACTTC
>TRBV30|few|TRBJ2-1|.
CAWSVINEQFF
TGTGCCTGGAGTGTGATCAATGAGCAGTTCTTC
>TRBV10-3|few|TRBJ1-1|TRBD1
CASTDRGDTEAFF
TGTGCCTCCACGGACAGGGGGGACACTGAAGCTTTCTTT
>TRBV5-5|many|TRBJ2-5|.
CASSSGDAETQYF
TGTGCCAGCAGCAGCGGTGACGCGGAGACCCAGTACTTC
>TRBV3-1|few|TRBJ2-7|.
CASSQGTYAYEQYF
TGTGCCAGCAGCCAAGGGACTTACGCCTACGAGCAGTACTTC
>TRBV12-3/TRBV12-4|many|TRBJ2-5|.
CASSRDSGRQETQYF
TGTGCCAGCAGCCGAGATTCGGGGCGCCAAGAGACCCAGTACTTC
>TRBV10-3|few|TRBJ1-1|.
CAISRAPHEAFF
TGTGCCATCAGCCGAGCCCCCCATGAAGCTTTCTTT
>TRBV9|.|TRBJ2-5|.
CASSVAGGSETQYF
TGTGCCAGCAGCGTAGCTGGGGGTAGCGAGACCCAGTACTTC
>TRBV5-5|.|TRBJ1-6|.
CASSLVGMRPLHF
TGTGCCAGCAGTCTTGTGGGAATGAGGCCCCTCCACTTT
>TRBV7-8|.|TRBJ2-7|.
CASTPPGVEIYEQYF
TGTGCCAGCACCCCCCCAGGGGTGGAAATTTACGAGCAGTACTTC
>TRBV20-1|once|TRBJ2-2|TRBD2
CSARAGTSGGELFF
TGCAGTGCTAGGGCCGGGACTAGCGGCGGGGAGCTGTTTTTT
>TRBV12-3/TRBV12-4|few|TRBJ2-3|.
CASSTGGPTQYF
TGTGCCAGCAGCACTGGGGGGCCTACGCAGTATTTT
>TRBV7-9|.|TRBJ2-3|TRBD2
CASSLALSGDTDTQYF
TGTGCCAGCAGCTTAGCGCTTAGCGGGGACACAGATACGCAGTATTTT
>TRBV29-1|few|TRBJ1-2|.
CSVEEGWATGPYGYTF
TGCAGCGTTGAAGAGGGGTGGGCGACGGGGCCCTATGGCTACACCTTC
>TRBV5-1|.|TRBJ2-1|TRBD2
CASSTTGTSGRNEQFF
TGCGCCAGCAGCACCACCGGGACTAGCGGGAGAAATGAGCAGTTCTTC
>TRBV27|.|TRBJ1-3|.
CASSLDGTGNTIYF
TGTGCCAGCAGTTTAGATGGCACTGGAAACACCATATATTTT
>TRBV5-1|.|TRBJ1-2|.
CASSVAPGGYGYTF
TGCGCCAGCAGCGTGGCACCCGGCGGCTATGGCTACACCTTC
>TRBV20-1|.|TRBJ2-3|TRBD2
CSAKSGTTDTQYF
TGCAGTGCTAAAAGCGGGACCACAGATACGCAGTATTTT
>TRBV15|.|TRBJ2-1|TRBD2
CATSVSGTSREQFF
TGTGCCACCAGCGTATCCGGGACTAGCCGTGAGCAGTTCTTC
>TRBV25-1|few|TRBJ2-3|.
CASTAVNTDTQYF
TGTGCCAGCACCGCAGTAAACACAGATACGCAGTATTTT
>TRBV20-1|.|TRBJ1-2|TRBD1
CSAKTGYGYTF
TGCAGTGCCAAGACAGGGTACGGCTACACCTTC
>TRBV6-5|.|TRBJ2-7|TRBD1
CASSYSTGTGREQYF
TGTGCCAGCAGTTACTCGACCGGGACAGGGCGCGAGCAGTACTTC